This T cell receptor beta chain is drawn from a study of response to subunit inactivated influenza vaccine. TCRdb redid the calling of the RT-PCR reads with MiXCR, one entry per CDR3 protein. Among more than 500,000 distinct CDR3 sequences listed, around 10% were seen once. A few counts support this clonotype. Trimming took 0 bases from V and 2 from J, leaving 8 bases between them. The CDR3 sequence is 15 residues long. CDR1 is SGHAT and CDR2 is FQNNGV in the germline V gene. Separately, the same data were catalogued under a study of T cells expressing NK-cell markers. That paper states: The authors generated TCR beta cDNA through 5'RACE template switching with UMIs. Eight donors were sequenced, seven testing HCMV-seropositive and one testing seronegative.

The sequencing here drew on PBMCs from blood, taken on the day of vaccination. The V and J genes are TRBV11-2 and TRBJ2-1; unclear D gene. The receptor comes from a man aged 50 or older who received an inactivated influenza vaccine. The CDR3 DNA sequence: TGTGCCAGCAGCTTAGATTATGGCCCCTACAATGAGCAGTTCTTC. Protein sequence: CASSLDYGPYNEQFF.